Sequencing of this TCR beta chain was carried out in a study of human T cells and chemical hapten exposure. Across the whole study: In the sensitization step, 2% DPC was placed on 2 cm by 2 cm of upper inner arm skin. Minor volume differences among pooled libraries chiefly drove per-sample TCR yield variation. Study-level results: Sensitizing to DPC left TCRs with a frequency above 1 in 1000 unaltered. It was expanded TCRs that formed significantly more large CDR3 similarity clusters than controls did.

There are many counts of this clonotype. What it binds is not known. V dropped 7 bases and J dropped 5; count of bases not matched to a gene: 9. Per germline, CDR1 MDHEN and CDR2 SYDVKM. This CDR3 is built from 14 residues. Time point noted: pre-sensitization, week 0. Treatment in this sample: therapeutic diphenylcyclopropenone sensitization with weekly scalp DPC. TCRdb reprocessed the RACE reads with MiXCR, giving one entry per CDR3 protein. The repertoire consists of tens of thousands of distinct CDR3 sequences, with roughly a tenth occurring once and the leading ten covering around 10%. The TCR comes from a man aged 35-49 years with alopecia areata. Some clones in this sample may be carry-over from other donors' samples. V usage is TRBV28 and J usage is TRBJ2-7; 9 bases match TRBD1. Sequenced here: whole blood, sampled in connection with sensitization to the hapten diphenylcyclopropenone (DPC). The CDR3 nucleotides are TGTGCCAGCACCTCAGGGACAGGGCCAAACGAGCAGTACTTC. It specifies CASTSGTGPNEQYF.